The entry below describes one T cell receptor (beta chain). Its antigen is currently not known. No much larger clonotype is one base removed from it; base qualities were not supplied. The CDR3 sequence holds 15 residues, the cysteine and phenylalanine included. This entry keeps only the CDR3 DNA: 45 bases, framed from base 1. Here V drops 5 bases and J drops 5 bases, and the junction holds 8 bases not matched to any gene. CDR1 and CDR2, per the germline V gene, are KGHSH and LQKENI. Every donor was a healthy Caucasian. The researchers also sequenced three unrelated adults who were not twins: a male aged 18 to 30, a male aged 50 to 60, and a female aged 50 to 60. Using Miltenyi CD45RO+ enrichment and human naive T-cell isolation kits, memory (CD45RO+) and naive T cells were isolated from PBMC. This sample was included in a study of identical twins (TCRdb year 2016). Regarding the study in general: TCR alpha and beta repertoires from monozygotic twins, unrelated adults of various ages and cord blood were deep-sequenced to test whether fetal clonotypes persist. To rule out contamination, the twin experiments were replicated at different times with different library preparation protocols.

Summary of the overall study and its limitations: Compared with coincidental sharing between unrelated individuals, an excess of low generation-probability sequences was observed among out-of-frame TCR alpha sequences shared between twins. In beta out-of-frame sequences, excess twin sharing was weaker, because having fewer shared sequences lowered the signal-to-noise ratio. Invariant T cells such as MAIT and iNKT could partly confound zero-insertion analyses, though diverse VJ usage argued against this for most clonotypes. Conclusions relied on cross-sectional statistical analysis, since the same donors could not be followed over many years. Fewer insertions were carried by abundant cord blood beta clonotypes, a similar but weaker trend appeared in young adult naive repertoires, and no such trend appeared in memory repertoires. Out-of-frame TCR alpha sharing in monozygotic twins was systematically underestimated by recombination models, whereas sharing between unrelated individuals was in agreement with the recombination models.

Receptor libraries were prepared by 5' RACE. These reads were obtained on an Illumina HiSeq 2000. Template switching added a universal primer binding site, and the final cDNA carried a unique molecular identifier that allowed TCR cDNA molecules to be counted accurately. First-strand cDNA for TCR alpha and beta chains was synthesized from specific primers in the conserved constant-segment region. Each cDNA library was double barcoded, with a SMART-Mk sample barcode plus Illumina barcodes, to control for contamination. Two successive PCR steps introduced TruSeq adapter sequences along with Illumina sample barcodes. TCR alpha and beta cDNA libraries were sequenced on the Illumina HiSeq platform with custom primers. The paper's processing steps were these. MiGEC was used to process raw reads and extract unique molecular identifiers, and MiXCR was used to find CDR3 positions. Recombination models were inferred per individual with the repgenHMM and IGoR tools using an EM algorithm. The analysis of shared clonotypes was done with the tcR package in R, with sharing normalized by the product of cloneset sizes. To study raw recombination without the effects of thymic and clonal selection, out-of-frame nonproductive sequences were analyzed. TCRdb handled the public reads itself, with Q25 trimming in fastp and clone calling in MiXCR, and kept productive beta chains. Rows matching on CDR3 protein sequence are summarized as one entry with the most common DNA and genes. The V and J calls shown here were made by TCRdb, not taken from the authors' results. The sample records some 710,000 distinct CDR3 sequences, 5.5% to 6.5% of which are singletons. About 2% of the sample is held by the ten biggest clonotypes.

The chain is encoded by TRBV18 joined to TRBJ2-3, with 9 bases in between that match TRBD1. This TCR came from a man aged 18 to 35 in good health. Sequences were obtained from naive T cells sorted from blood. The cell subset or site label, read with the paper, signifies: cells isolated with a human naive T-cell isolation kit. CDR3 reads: CASSTTGGRIDTQYF. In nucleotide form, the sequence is TGTGCCAGCTCAACGACAGGGGGGCGGATAGATACGCAGTATTTT.